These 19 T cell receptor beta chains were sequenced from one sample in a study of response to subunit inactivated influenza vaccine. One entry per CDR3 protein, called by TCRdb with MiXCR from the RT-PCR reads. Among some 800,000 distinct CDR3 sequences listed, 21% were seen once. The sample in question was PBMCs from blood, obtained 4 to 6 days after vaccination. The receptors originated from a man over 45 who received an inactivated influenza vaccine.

The CDR3: CASVVRSLGAYGYTF. In DNA, the CDR3 is TGTGCCAGCGTGGTCCGTTCCTTGGGGGCGTATGGCTACACCTTC. J is TRBJ1-2 and V is TRBV2; D possibly corresponds to TRBD1 (6 bases). The CDR3 contains 15 residues. The V end was cut by 8 bases, the J end by 5 bases, with 21 bases between. Germline V gives CDR1 SNHLY, CDR2 FYNNEI.

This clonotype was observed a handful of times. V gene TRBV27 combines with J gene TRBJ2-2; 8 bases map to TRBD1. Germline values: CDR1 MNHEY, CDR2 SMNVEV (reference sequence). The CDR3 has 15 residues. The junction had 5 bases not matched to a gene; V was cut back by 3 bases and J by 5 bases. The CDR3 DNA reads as TGTGCCAGCAGTTTCCGACAGGGGAGTACCGGGGAGCTGTTTTTT. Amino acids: CASSFRQGSTGELFF.

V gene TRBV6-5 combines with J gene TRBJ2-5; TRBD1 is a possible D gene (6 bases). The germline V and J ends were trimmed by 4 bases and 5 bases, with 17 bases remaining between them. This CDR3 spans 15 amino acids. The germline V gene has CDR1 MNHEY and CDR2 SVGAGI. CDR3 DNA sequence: TGTGCCAGCAGTTCCCAATTTGGGGGCGGTGAGACCCAGTACTTC. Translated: CASSSQFGGGETQYF.

CDR3 amino acids: CSARVVRARYEQYF. CDR3 bases: TGCAGTGCTAGAGTTGTCAGGGCCAGGTACGAGCAGTACTTC. The rearrangement links TRBV20-1 to TRBJ2-7; possibly TRBD1 for D (5 bases). V shed 1 base and J shed 4 bases, with 14 bases lying between them. This CDR3 comprises 14 residues. CDR1 and CDR2 from the germline V gene are DFQATT and SNEGSKA (reference sequence).

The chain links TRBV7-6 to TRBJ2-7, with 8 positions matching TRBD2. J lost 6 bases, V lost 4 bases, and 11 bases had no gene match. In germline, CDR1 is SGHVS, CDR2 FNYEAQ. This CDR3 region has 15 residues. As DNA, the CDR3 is TGTGCCAGCAGCTCCGGGAGGGGGAGGGCAATCGAGCAGTACTTC. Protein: CASSSGRGRAIEQYF.

The CDR3 protein is CAISESSGGTSTDTQYF. The DNA of the CDR3 is TGTGCCATCAGTGAGTCTTCGGGGGGGACCAGCACAGATACGCAGTATTTT. This chain connects TRBV10-3 to TRBJ2-3, with 8 nucleotides matching TRBD2. Trimming removed 0 bases from V and 0 bases from J; junction bases left unmatched: 5. Germline CDR1 reads ENHRY; CDR2 reads SYGVKD. The CDR3 is 17 amino acids.

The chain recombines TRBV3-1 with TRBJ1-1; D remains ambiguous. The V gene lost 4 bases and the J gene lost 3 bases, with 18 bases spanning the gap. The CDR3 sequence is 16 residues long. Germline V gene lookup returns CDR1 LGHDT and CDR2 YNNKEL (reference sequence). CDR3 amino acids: CASSPGWAIRDTEAFF. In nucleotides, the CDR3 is TGTGCCAGCAGCCCTGGGTGGGCCATAAGGGACACTGAAGCTTTCTTT.

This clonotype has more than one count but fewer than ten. In DNA, the CDR3 is TGCGCCAGCAGCTTACGAGGGGGAGGACGAATTAATGAAAAACTGTTTTTT. Translating gives CASSLRGGGRINEKLFF. The rearrangement joins TRBV5-1 to TRBJ1-4, with D possibly being TRBD1 (6 bases). CDR1 and CDR2 from the germline V gene are SGHRS and YFSETQ. Trimming pared 2 bases from V and 4 bases from J, leaving 18 bases between. This CDR3 contains 17 residues.

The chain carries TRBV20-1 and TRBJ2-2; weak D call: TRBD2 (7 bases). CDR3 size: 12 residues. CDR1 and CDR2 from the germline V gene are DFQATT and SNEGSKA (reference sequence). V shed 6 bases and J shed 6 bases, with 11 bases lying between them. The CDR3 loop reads CSAGGGPGELFF. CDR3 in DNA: TGCAGTGCGGGGGGGGGGCCCGGGGAGCTGTTTTTT.

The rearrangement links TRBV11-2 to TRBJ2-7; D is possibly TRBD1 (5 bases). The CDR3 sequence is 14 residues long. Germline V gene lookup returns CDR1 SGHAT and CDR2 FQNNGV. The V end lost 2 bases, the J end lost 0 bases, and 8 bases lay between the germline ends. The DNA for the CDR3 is TGTGCCAGCAGCTTATTTGACAGCTCCTACGAGCAGTACTTC. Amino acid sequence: CASSLFDSSYEQYF.

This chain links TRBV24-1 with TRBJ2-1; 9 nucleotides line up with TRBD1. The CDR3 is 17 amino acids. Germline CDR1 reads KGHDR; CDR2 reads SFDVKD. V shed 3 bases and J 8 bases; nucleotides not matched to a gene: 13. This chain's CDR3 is CATSDPLQGAPGDEQFF. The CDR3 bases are TGTGCCACCAGTGATCCCCTACAGGGGGCGCCGGGGGATGAGCAGTTCTTC.

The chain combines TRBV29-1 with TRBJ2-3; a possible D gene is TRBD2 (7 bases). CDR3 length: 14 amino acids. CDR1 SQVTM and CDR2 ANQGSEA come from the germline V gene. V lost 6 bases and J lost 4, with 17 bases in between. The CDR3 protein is CSVRGGVQPDTQYF. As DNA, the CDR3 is TGCAGCGTGAGGGGGGGGGTTCAACCAGATACGCAGTATTTT.

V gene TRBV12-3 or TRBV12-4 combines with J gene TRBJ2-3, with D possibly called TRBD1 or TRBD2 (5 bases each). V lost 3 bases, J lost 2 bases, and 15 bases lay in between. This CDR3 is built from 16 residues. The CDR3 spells CASSLSGLALTDTQYF. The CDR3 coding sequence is TGTGCCAGCAGTTTGTCAGGGCTAGCCCTCACAGATACGCAGTATTTT.

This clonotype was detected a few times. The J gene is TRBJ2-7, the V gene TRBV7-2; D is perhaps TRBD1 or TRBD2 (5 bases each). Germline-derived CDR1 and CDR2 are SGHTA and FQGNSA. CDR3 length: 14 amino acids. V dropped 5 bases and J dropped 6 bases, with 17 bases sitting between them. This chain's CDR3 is CASSPKGPQSEQYF. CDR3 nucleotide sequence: TGTGCCAGCAGCCCCAAGGGACCGCAAAGCGAGCAGTACTTC.

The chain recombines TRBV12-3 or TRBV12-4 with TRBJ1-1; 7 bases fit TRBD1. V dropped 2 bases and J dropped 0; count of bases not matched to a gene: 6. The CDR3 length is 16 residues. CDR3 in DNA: TGTGCCAGCAGTTTATTGCAGGGGGGGATGAACACTGAAGCTTTCTTT. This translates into CASSLLQGGMNTEAFF.

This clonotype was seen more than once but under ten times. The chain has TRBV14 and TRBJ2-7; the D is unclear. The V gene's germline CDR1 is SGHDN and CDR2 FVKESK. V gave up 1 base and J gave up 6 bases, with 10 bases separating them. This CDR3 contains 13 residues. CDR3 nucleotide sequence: TGTGCCAGCAGCCAAGGTACAGCCCTCGAGCAGTACTTC. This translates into CASSQGTALEQYF.

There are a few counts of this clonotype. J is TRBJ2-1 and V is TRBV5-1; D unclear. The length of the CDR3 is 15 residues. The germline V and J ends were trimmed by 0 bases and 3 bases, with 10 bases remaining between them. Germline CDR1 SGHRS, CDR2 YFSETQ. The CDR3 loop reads CASSLAGVNYNEQFF. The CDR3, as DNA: TGCGCCAGCAGCTTGGCAGGTGTGAACTACAATGAGCAGTTCTTC.

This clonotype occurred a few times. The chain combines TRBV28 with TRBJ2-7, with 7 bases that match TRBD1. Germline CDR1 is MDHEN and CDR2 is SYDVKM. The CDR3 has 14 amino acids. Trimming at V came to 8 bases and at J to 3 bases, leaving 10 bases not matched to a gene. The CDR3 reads CASRSRDSYYEQYF. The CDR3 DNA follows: TGTGCCAGCCGGAGCCGGGACAGCTACTACGAGCAGTACTTC.

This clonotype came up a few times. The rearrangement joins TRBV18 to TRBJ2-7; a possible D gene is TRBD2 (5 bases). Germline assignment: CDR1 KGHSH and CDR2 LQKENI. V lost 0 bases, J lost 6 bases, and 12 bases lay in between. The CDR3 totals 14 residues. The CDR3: CASSPPEGPGEQYF. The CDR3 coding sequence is TGTGCCAGCTCACCACCTGAGGGCCCAGGCGAGCAGTACTTC.